This T cell receptor (beta chain) stems from a study of cytomegalovirus exposure and HLA in healthy donors. Across the study: Genotyping showed roughly 86% of roughly 400 donors falling in the Caucasian-associated ancestry cluster.

Primers included in the PCR were 60 Vbeta and 13 Jbeta primers. Only in-frame clones appear in the TCRdb table, and some are missing; sequencing was by immunoSEQ multiplex PCR. The sample shows about 140,000 clones, around 79% of them seen only once. V lost 0 bases and J 4 bases, leaving 9 bases between the germline ends. Germline CDR1 is KGHSH and CDR2 is LQKENI. The CDR3 runs 14 residues. Findings of the study overall: TCR beta chain V- and J-gene trimming was linked, in a later analysis, to a missense variant in DCLRE1C.

As concerns this clone: Its antigen remains unidentified.

The J gene is TRBJ1-1, the V gene TRBV18, with D uncertain. The sequence was obtained from a woman between 45 and 60 years old in good health and CMV-seropositive. The sequencing input was PBMCs. DNA of the CDR3: TGTGCCAGCTCACCACCAGACGGGAGCACTGAAGCTTTCTTT. Translation: CASSPPDGSTEAFF.